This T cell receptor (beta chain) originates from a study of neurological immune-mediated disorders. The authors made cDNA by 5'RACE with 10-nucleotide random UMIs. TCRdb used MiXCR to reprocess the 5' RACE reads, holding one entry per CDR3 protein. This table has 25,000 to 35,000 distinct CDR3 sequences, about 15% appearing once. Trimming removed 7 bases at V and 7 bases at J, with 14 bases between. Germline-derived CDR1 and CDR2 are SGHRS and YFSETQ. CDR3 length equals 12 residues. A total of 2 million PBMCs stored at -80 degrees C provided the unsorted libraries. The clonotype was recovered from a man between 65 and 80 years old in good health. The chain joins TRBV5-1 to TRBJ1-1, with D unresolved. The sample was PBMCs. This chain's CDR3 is CASPTGESEAFF. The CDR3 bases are TGCGCCAGCCCCACCGGGGAGAGTGAAGCTTTCTTT.